Reported below is one TCR beta chain. This record comes from a study of blood T cell repertoires in COVID-19. As for the study in general: PBMCs, B-cell-depleted T cells, or T cells provided the cDNA or gDNA that made up the material.

Per the original data handling: Using reference gene primer amplification, nucleated cell counts were estimated. Using immunoSEQ multiplex PCR, the repertoire was profiled, and TCRdb retains in-frame clones only, with some absent. The D gene and trimming were derived from the DNA, and the V and J assignments and clone size from that table. Of 90,000 to 150,000 clones listed, 80% to 90% are singletons. Trimming cost V 3 bases and J 13 bases; bases outside gene matches: 7. This CDR3 is 12 amino acids long. Germline V gene data show CDR1 as SGDLS and CDR2 as YYNGEE. The chain has TRBV9 and TRBJ2-1; TRBD2 aligns across 7 bases. The sequencing input was peripheral blood. The sequence was collected from a human donor with acute or convalescent COVID-19. The donor label of this sample is uncertain. The CDR3 DNA reads as TGTGCCAGCAGCGCCAGAGCGGGGTTACAGTTCTTC. This codes for CASSARAGLQFF.